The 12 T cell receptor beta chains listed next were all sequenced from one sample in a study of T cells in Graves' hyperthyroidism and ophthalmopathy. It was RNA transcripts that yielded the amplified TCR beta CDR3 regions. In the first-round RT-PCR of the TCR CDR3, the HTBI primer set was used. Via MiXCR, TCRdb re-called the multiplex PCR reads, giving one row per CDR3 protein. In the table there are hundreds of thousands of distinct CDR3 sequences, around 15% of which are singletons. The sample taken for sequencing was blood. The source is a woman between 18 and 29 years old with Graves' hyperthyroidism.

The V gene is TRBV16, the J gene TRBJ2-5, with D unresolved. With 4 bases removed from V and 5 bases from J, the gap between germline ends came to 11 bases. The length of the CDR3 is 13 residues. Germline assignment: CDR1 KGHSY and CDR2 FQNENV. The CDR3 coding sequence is TGTGCCAGCAGCCCTCATGAATGGGAGACCCAGTACTTC. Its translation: CASSPHEWETQYF.

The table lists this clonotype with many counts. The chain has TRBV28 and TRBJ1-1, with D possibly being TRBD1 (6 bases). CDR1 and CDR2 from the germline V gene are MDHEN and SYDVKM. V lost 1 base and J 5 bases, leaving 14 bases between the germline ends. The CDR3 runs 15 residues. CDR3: CASSLSGTPGTEAFF. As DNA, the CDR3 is TGTGCCAGCAGTTTATCCGGGACACCGGGGACTGAAGCTTTCTTT.

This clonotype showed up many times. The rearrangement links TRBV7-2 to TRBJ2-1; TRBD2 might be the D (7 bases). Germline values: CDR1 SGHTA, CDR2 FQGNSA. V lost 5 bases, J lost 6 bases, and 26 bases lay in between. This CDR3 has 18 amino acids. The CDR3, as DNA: TGTGCCAGCAGCACTTTAATCGTCCGCGGGGGCGCCTCCAATGAGCAGTTCTTC. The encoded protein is CASSTLIVRGGASNEQFF. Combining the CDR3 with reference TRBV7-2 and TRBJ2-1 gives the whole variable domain GAGVSQSPSNKVTEKGKDVELRCDPISGHTALYWYRQSLGQGLEFLIYFQGNSAPDKSGLPSDRFSAERTGGSVSTLTIQRTQQEDSAVYLCASSTLIVRGGASNEQFFGPGTRLTVL.

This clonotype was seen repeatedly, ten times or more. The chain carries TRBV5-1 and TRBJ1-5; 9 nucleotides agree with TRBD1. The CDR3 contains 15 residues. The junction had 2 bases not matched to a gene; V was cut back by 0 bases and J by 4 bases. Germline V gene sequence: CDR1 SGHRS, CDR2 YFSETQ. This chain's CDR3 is CASSLGGTGNQPQHF. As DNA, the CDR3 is TGCGCCAGCAGCTTGGGTGGGACAGGGAATCAGCCCCAGCATTTT. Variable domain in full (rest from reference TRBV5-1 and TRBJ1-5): KAGVTQTPRYLIKTRGQQVTLSCSPISGHRSVSWYQQTPGQGLQFLFEYFSETQRNKGNFPGRFSGRQFSNSRSEMNVSTLELGDSALYLCASSLGGTGNQPQHFGDGTRLSIL.

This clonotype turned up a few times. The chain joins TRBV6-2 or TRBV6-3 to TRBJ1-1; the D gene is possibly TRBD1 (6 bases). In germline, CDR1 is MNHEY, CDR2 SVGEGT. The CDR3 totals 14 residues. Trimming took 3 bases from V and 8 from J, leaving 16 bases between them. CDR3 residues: CASSYSGRQEEAFF. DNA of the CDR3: TGTGCCAGCAGTTATAGCGGGAGACAGGAGGAAGCTTTCTTT.

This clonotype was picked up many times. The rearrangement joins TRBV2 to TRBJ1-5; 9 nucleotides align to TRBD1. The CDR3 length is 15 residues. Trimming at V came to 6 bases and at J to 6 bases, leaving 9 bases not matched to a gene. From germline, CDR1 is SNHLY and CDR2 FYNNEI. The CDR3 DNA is TGTGCCAGCAGCACTACAGGGGGCGCGGTTCAGCCCCAGCATTTT. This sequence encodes CASSTTGGAVQPQHF. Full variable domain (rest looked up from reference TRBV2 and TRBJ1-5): EPEVTQTPSHQVTQMGQEVILRCVPISNHLYFYWYRQILGQKVEFLVSFYNNEISEKSEIFDDQFSVERPDGSNFTLKIRSTKLEDSAMYFCASSTTGGAVQPQHFGDGTRLSIL.

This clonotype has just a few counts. CDR3 nucleotides: TGTGCCAGTAGTATGCGGGGCTACGAGCAGTACTTC. Translated: CASSMRGYEQYF. V and J are TRBV19 and TRBJ2-7; tentatively, D is TRBD2 (6 bases). The CDR3 has 12 residues. Germline CDR1 LNHDA, CDR2 SQIVND (reference sequence). Trimming cost V 3 bases and J 3 bases, with 6 bases left between them.

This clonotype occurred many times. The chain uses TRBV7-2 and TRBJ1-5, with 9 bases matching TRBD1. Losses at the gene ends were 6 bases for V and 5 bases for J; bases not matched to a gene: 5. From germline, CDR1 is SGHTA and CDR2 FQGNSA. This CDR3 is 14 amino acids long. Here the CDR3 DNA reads TGTGCCAGCAGTAGAGACAGGGGGGATCAGCCCCAGCATTTT. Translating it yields CASSRDRGDQPQHF.

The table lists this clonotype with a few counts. CDR3 DNA: TGCGCCAGCAGCCTTGTATTGGCCGGGGAGCTGTTTTTT. It specifies CASSLVLAGELFF. The chain is built from TRBV5-1 and TRBJ2-2; D uncertain. Germline V gives CDR1 SGHRS, CDR2 YFSETQ. Trimming pared 4 bases from V and 6 bases from J, leaving 10 bases between. CDR3 length: 13 amino acids.

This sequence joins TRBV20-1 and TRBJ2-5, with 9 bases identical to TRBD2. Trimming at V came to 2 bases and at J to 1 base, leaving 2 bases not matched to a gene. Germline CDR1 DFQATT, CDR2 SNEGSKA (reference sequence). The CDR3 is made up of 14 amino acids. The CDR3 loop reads CSARRAGGQETQYF. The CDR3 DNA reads TGCAGTGCTAGAAGAGCGGGAGGCCAAGAGACCCAGTACTTC.

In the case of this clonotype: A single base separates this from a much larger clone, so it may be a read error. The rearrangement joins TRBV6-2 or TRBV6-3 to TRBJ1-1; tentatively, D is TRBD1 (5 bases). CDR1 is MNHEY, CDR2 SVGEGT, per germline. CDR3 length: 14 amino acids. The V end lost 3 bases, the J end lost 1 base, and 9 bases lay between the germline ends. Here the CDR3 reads CASSYWGTNTEAFF. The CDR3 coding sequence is TGTGCCAGCAGTTATTGGGGGACGAACACTGAAGCTTTCTTT.

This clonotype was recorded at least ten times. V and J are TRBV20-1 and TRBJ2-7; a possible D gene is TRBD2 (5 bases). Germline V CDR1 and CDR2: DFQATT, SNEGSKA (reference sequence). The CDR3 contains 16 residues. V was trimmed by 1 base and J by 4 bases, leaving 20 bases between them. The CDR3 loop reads CSARGVHWRTGYEQYF. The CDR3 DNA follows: TGCAGTGCTAGAGGGGTACACTGGCGAACGGGATACGAGCAGTACTTC.